Listed below are T cell receptor beta chains from one sample, sequenced in a study of PD-1 blockade in classical Hodgkin lymphoma. The method was immunoSEQ multiplex PCR; TCRdb's version includes in-frame clones alone and lacks a portion of them. The sample shows approximately 4,500 clones, about three quarters of them seen only once. The sequencing here drew on CD8+ T cells from blood, taken at baseline. These receptors originate from a human donor with classical Hodgkin lymphoma. Each CDR3 is given with its conserved first and last residue. D genes are given only for firm matches. Where a row states a size, it is once, few, many or the class of an expanded clone; other rows omit it.

d_call: -; j_call: TRBJ1-5; v_call: TRBV27; clone_size: -; cdr3_nt: TGTGCCAGCGGGCGCTGGCCATATAGCAATCAGCCCCAGCATTTT; cdr3_aa: CASGRWPYSNQPQHF
d_call: -; j_call: TRBJ2-7; v_call: TRBV6-5; clone_size: -; cdr3_nt: TGTGCCAGCAGTGGGGGCCGACTAGCTTCCTACGAGCAGTACTTC; cdr3_aa: CASSGGRLASYEQYF
d_call: TRBD1; j_call: TRBJ2-1; v_call: TRBV7-7; clone_size: -; cdr3_nt: TGTGCCAGCAGCTCCGGGACAGGGCCCTACAATGAGCAGTTCTTC; cdr3_aa: CASSSGTGPYNEQFF
d_call: -; j_call: TRBJ2-2; v_call: TRBV7-9; clone_size: few; cdr3_nt: TGTGCCAGCAGCTCCCTCCGGGACCAAAACACCGGGGAGCTGTTTTTT; cdr3_aa: CASSSLRDQNTGELFF
d_call: TRBD2; j_call: TRBJ2-5; v_call: TRBV6-4; clone_size: -; cdr3_nt: TGTGCCAGCAGTGAGTCATTGGGACTAGCGGGACTAACCCAAGAGACCCAGTACTTC; cdr3_aa: CASSESLGLAGLTQETQYF
d_call: TRBD1; j_call: TRBJ2-7; v_call: TRBV9; clone_size: -; cdr3_nt: TGTGCCAGCAGCGAGAACCGGGACAGCAGCTCCTACGAGCAGTACTTC; cdr3_aa: CASSENRDSSSYEQYF
d_call: -; j_call: TRBJ2-7; v_call: TRBV6-5; clone_size: -; cdr3_nt: TGTGCCAGCAGTTACCGGGACTCCTACGAGCAGTACTTC; cdr3_aa: CASSYRDSYEQYF
d_call: -; j_call: TRBJ2-7; v_call: TRBV19; clone_size: -; cdr3_nt: TGTGCCAGTAGTCCCCCCGTGGCCTACGAGCAGTACTTC; cdr3_aa: CASSPPVAYEQYF
d_call: -; j_call: TRBJ1-1; v_call: TRBV4-1; clone_size: -; cdr3_nt: TGCGCCAGCAGCCATCCCTGGACAGACATGAACACTGAAGCTTTCTTT; cdr3_aa: CASSHPWTDMNTEAFF
d_call: TRBD2; j_call: TRBJ2-7; v_call: TRBV30; clone_size: -; cdr3_nt: TGTGCCTGGAGCCGGCCGGCGGGAGGGCCCTCCTACGAGCAGTACTTC; cdr3_aa: CAWSRPAGGPSYEQYF
d_call: -; j_call: TRBJ2-7; v_call: TRBV5-6; clone_size: hyperexpanded; cdr3_nt: TGTGCCAGCAGCTTGGTGGGACGGCACTACGAGCAGTACTTC; cdr3_aa: CASSLVGRHYEQYF
d_call: -; j_call: TRBJ1-1; v_call: TRBV27; clone_size: -; cdr3_nt: TGTGCCAGCAGTTTGCGGGGGGCGCACACTGAAGCTTTCTTT; cdr3_aa: CASSLRGAHTEAFF
d_call: TRBD2; j_call: TRBJ2-1; v_call: TRBV5-5; clone_size: -; cdr3_nt: TGTGCCAGCAGCCCGCGAGGACTAGATTACAATGAGCAGTTCTTC; cdr3_aa: CASSPRGLDYNEQFF
d_call: -; j_call: TRBJ2-5; v_call: TRBV5-4; clone_size: -; cdr3_nt: TGTGCCAGCAGCTCTACGTCGGAGTCGAATTCGGAGACCCAGTACTTC; cdr3_aa: CASSSTSESNSETQYF
d_call: TRBD2; j_call: TRBJ2-2; v_call: TRBV10-2; clone_size: -; cdr3_nt: TGCGCCAGCGGGGAGGGGACCGGGGAGCTGTTTTTT; cdr3_aa: CASGEGTGELFF
d_call: TRBD1; j_call: TRBJ2-7; v_call: TRBV7-9; clone_size: few; cdr3_nt: TGTGCCAGCAGGTCCGGGGGGACAGGGTCCTACGAGCAGTACTTC; cdr3_aa: CASRSGGTGSYEQYF
d_call: -; j_call: TRBJ1-1; v_call: TRBV7-9; clone_size: -; cdr3_nt: TGTGCCCCGAGCCGGGGCGCTGAAGCTTTCTTT; cdr3_aa: CAPSRGAEAFF
d_call: -; j_call: TRBJ2-1; v_call: TRBV6-5; clone_size: -; cdr3_nt: TGTGCCAGCAGTTACTCAGGCAGCCCGGGGCAGTTCTTC; cdr3_aa: CASSYSGSPGQFF
d_call: -; j_call: TRBJ2-3; v_call: TRBV5-1; clone_size: -; cdr3_nt: TGCGCCAGCAGCTTGTGGGGGGCTAGCACAGATACGCAGTATTTT; cdr3_aa: CASSLWGASTDTQYF
d_call: TRBD2; j_call: TRBJ2-3; v_call: TRBV4-1; clone_size: -; cdr3_nt: TGCGCCAGCAGCCAAGGGCCAGGACTAGCCGGCACAGATACGCAGTATTTT; cdr3_aa: CASSQGPGLAGTDTQYF
d_call: -; j_call: TRBJ1-2; v_call: TRBV6-1; clone_size: -; cdr3_nt: TGTGCCAGCAGTGAAGCGAGAGGACGGGGGGAAACCTATGGCTACACCTTC; cdr3_aa: CASSEARGRGETYGYTF
d_call: -; j_call: TRBJ2-3; v_call: TRBV5-6; clone_size: -; cdr3_nt: TGTGCCAGCAGCTTGCCCCCCACAGATACGCAGTATTTT; cdr3_aa: CASSLPPTDTQYF
d_call: -; j_call: TRBJ2-3; v_call: TRBV11-2; clone_size: -; cdr3_nt: TGTGCCAGCAGCTGGGGACGAGATAGGACAGATACGCAGTATTTT; cdr3_aa: CASSWGRDRTDTQYF
d_call: TRBD1; j_call: TRBJ1-2; v_call: TRBV15; clone_size: -; cdr3_nt: TGTGCCACCAGGGACAGGGGGGAGTATGGCTACACCTTC; cdr3_aa: CATRDRGEYGYTF
d_call: -; j_call: TRBJ1-2; v_call: TRBV7-9; clone_size: -; cdr3_nt: TGTGCCAGCACCTGGGCAGAAAACTATGGCTACACCTTC; cdr3_aa: CASTWAENYGYTF
d_call: TRBD2; j_call: TRBJ2-1; v_call: TRBV9; clone_size: -; cdr3_nt: TGTGCCAGCAGCGGGGAACTAGCGGGGGGGCTGAATGAGCAGTTCTTC; cdr3_aa: CASSGELAGGLNEQFF
d_call: -; j_call: TRBJ1-1; v_call: TRBV25-1; clone_size: -; cdr3_nt: TGTGCCAGCACCCATGGGGGGGGAACTGAAGCTTTCTTT; cdr3_aa: CASTHGGGTEAFF
d_call: -; j_call: TRBJ2-7; v_call: TRBV4-1; clone_size: -; cdr3_nt: TGCGCCAGCAGCCAATCCGGGCCACCCCTCTACGAGCAGTACTTC; cdr3_aa: CASSQSGPPLYEQYF
d_call: -; j_call: TRBJ2-7; v_call: TRBV5-5; clone_size: once; cdr3_nt: TGTGCCAGCAGCACCGGGACTCTAATATACGAGCAGTACTTC; cdr3_aa: CASSTGTLIYEQYF
d_call: -; j_call: TRBJ2-7; v_call: TRBV5-4; clone_size: -; cdr3_nt: TGTGCCAGCAGCACTAAAGGACAGCCCTACGAGCAGTACTTC; cdr3_aa: CASSTKGQPYEQYF
d_call: TRBD1; j_call: TRBJ2-7; v_call: TRBV6-5; clone_size: -; cdr3_nt: TGTGCCAGCAGCCCCGGGACAGGTCCCTACGAGCAGTACTTC; cdr3_aa: CASSPGTGPYEQYF
d_call: TRBD1; j_call: TRBJ1-5; v_call: TRBV5-8; clone_size: once; cdr3_nt: TGTGCCAGCAGCTTGCGGGACAGGGAGGCGGCATATAGCAATCAGCCCCAGCATTTT; cdr3_aa: CASSLRDREAAYSNQPQHF
d_call: -; j_call: TRBJ1-5; v_call: TRBV19; clone_size: few; cdr3_nt: TGTGCCAGTAGTTGGAATCGGGGGTGGAATCAGCCCCAGCATTTT; cdr3_aa: CASSWNRGWNQPQHF
d_call: -; j_call: TRBJ2-1; v_call: TRBV9; clone_size: -; cdr3_nt: TGTGCCAGCAGCGTAGTGGAGGGCAATGAGCAGTTCTTC; cdr3_aa: CASSVVEGNEQFF
d_call: TRBD1; j_call: TRBJ2-2; v_call: TRBV5-1; clone_size: -; cdr3_nt: TGCGCCAGCAGCTTGGCGTGGACAGGGGGCGCGGACGGGGAGCTGTTTTTT; cdr3_aa: CASSLAWTGGADGELFF
d_call: -; j_call: TRBJ2-2; v_call: TRBV11-2; clone_size: once; cdr3_nt: TGTGCCAGCAGCTTATCCGGTACCGGGGAGCTGTTTTTT; cdr3_aa: CASSLSGTGELFF
d_call: -; j_call: TRBJ1-1; v_call: TRBV28; clone_size: -; cdr3_nt: TGTGCCAGCAGTTTAAACATCCACACTGAAGCTTTCTTT; cdr3_aa: CASSLNIHTEAFF
d_call: -; j_call: TRBJ1-4; v_call: TRBV7-2; clone_size: -; cdr3_nt: TGTGCCAGCAGCGTAAACAGGGAGGAAAAACTGTTTTTT; cdr3_aa: CASSVNREEKLFF
d_call: TRBD1; j_call: TRBJ2-3; v_call: TRBV25-1; clone_size: -; cdr3_nt: TGTGCCAGCAGTTTCCGGGACAGGGGCCCAGATACGCAGTATTTT; cdr3_aa: CASSFRDRGPDTQYF
d_call: -; j_call: TRBJ2-3; v_call: TRBV29-1; clone_size: -; cdr3_nt: TGCAGCGTTAGCCTCGGGACTTGGACAGATACGCAGTATTTT; cdr3_aa: CSVSLGTWTDTQYF
d_call: -; j_call: TRBJ1-1; v_call: TRBV5-1; clone_size: -; cdr3_nt: TGCGCCAGCAGCGCTCGACAGGTTGGCACTGAAGCTTTCTTT; cdr3_aa: CASSARQVGTEAFF
d_call: -; j_call: TRBJ2-7; v_call: TRBV9; clone_size: -; cdr3_nt: TGTGCCAGCAGCGTATCCTTGAGCTCCTACGAGCAGTACTTC; cdr3_aa: CASSVSLSSYEQYF
d_call: -; j_call: TRBJ2-7; v_call: TRBV27; clone_size: once; cdr3_nt: TGTGCCAGCAGTTTAGATTGGGGTTCCTACGAGCAGTACTTC; cdr3_aa: CASSLDWGSYEQYF
d_call: -; j_call: TRBJ2-1; v_call: TRBV5-6; clone_size: -; cdr3_nt: TGTGCCAGCAGCTTGCACTACAATGAGCAGTTCTTC; cdr3_aa: CASSLHYNEQFF
d_call: TRBD1; j_call: TRBJ1-3; v_call: TRBV9; clone_size: -; cdr3_nt: TGTGCCAGCAGCCTCTCCCGGGACAGGCTCTCTGGAAACACCATATATTTT; cdr3_aa: CASSLSRDRLSGNTIYF
d_call: -; j_call: TRBJ1-5; v_call: TRBV6-6; clone_size: -; cdr3_nt: TGTGCCAGCAGTTACTGGGGCATATCCAATCAGCCCCAGCATTTT; cdr3_aa: CASSYWGISNQPQHF
d_call: TRBD1; j_call: TRBJ1-2; v_call: TRBV6-7; clone_size: few; cdr3_nt: TGTGCCAGCAGTTACCGACAGGGGGTCTGTGGCTACACCTTC; cdr3_aa: CASSYRQGVCGYTF
d_call: -; j_call: TRBJ1-2; v_call: TRBV25-1; clone_size: -; cdr3_nt: TGTGCCAGCAGTGTTTGGACCAACTATGGCTACACCTTC; cdr3_aa: CASSVWTNYGYTF
d_call: -; j_call: TRBJ2-2; v_call: TRBV5-4; clone_size: -; cdr3_nt: TGTGCCAGCGGCTTGCAAAGGGTACTGGGGGGCCCCGAGTCCCGGGAGCTGTTTTTT; cdr3_aa: CASGLQRVLGGPESRELFF
d_call: -; j_call: TRBJ1-4; v_call: TRBV7-9; clone_size: -; cdr3_nt: TGTGCCAGCAGTCCGGACACCAACGTTAATTATAATGAAAAACTGTTTTTT; cdr3_aa: CASSPDTNVNYNEKLFF
d_call: -; j_call: TRBJ2-2; v_call: TRBV13; clone_size: -; cdr3_nt: TGTGCCAGCAGCTTAATTGGGGGTCTGAACACCGGGGAGCTGTTTTTT; cdr3_aa: CASSLIGGLNTGELFF
d_call: TRBD1; j_call: TRBJ1-2; v_call: TRBV5-1; clone_size: -; cdr3_nt: TGCGCCAGCAGCGGCGGGACAGTCCTCTATGGCTACACCTTC; cdr3_aa: CASSGGTVLYGYTF
d_call: -; j_call: TRBJ1-5; v_call: TRBV7-9; clone_size: -; cdr3_nt: TGTGCCAGCAGCTTCGGGGGGTTCGGTAGCAATCAGCCCCAGCATTTT; cdr3_aa: CASSFGGFGSNQPQHF